The clone carrying this TCR beta chain is a singleton in its sample. Antigen specificity is unknown. The sample is drawn from a study of T-cell reconstitution after alpha-beta-depleted transplantation in children. Study conclusions and caveats: By about two months after transplant, alpha-beta T cells reportedly arose from several hundred graft clones that had expanded. A year had passed since transplant, and T-cell counts and diversity by then came mostly from newly produced T cells.

V was pared by 4 bases and J by 6 bases, with 8 bases of the junction left unmatched. The CDR3 loop spans 15 amino acids. The TCRbeta library incorporated unique molecular identifiers. TCRdb independently ran MiXCR on the PCR reads; one entry per CDR3 protein. The sample contains 6,500 to 8,000 distinct CDR3 sequences, 25% to 30% of which appear only once. The source is a boy less than two years old who had a stem cell transplant for SCID, so the T cells may come from the graft donor. The source material was peripheral blood, sampled 60 days after TCRalphabeta/CD19-depleted stem cell transplant. V gene TRBV12-3 or TRBV12-4 combines with J gene TRBJ2-3, with 9 bases aligning to TRBD2. CDR3 nucleotide sequence: TGTGCCAGCAGTTCCCTTTCCGGGACTAGCGATACGCAGTATTTT. Its protein is CASSSLSGTSDTQYF.